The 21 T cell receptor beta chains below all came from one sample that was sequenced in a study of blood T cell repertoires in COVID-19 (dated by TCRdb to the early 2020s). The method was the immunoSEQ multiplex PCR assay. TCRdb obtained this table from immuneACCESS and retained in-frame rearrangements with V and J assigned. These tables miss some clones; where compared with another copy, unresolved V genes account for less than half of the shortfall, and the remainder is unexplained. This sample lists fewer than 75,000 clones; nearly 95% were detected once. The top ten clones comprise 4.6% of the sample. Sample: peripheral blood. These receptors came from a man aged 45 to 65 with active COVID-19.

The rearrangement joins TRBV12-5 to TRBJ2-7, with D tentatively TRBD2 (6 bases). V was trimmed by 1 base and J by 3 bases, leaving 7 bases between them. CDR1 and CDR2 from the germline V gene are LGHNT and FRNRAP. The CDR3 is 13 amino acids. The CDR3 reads CASGLAGSYEQYF. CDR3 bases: TGTGCTAGTGGTTTGGCCGGGAGCTACGAGCAGTACTTC.

This CDR3 is CASSPFWGDTEAFF. For the CDR3, the DNA is TGTGCCAGCTCACCATTCTGGGGGGACACTGAAGCTTTCTTT. The chain has TRBV18 and TRBJ1-1, with TRBD1 as a possible D gene (5 bases). Per the germline V gene, CDR1 is KGHSH and CDR2 is LQKENI. The V and J ends lost 2 bases and 3 bases respectively, with 10 bases between them. The CDR3 runs 14 residues.

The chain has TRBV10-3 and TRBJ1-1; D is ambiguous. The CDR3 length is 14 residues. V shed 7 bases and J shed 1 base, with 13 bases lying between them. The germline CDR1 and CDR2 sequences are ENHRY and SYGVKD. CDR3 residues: CAINYSPGNTEAFF. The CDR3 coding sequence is TGTGCCATCAACTATTCCCCGGGGAACACTGAAGCTTTCTTT.

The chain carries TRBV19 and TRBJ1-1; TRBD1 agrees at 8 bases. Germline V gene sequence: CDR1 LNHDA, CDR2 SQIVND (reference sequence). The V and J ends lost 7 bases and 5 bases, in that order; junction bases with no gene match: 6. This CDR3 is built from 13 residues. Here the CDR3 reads CASMGRGRTEAFF. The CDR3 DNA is TGTGCCAGTATGGGCAGGGGGCGGACTGAAGCTTTCTTT.

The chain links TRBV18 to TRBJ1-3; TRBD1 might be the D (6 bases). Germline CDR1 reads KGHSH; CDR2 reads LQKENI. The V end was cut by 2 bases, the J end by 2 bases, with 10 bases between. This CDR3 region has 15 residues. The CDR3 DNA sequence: TGTGCCAGCTCACCAAGAACAGGGACTGGAAACACCATATATTTT. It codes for CASSPRTGTGNTIYF.

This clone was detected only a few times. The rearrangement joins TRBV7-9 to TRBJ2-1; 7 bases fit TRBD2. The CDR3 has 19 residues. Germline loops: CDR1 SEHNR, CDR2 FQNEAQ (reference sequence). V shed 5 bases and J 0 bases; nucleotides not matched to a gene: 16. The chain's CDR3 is CASSLLSSGPLSSYNEQFF. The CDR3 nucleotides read TGTGCCAGCAGCCTCCTGTCTAGCGGTCCGTTGAGCTCCTACAATGAGCAGTTCTTC.

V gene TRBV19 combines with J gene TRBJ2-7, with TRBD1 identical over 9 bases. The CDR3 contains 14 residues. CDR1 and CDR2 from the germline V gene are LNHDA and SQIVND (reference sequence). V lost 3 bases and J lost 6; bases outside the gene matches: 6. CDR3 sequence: CASSMGTGSAEQYF. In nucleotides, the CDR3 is TGTGCCAGTAGTATGGGGACAGGGAGTGCCGAGCAGTACTTC.

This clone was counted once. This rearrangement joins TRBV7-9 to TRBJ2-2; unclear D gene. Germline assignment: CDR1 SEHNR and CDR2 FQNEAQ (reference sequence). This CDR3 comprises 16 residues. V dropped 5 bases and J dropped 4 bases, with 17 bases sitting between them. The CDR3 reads CASSDRAGTPTGELFF. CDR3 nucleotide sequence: TGTGCCAGCAGCGACCGAGCAGGAACACCCACCGGGGAGCTGTTTTTT.

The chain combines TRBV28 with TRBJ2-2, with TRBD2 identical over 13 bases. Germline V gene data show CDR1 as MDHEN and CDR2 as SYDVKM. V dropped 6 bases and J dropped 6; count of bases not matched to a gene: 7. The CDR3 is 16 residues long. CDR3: CASRTGGLAGSGELFF. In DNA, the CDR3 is TGTGCCAGCAGGACCGGGGGACTAGCGGGATCCGGGGAGCTGTTTTTT. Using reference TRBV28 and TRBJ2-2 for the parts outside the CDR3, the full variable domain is DVKVTQSSRYLVKRTGEKVFLECVQDMDHENMFWYRQDPGLGLRLIYFSYDVKMKEKGDIPEGYSVSREKKERFSLILESASTNQTSMYLCASRTGGLAGSGELFFGEGSRLTVL.

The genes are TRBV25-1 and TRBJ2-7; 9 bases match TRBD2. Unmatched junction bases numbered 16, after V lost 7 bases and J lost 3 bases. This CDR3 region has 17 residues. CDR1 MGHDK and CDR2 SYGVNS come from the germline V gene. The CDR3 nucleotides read TGTGCCAGCATAGGAATAGTTAGTAGCGGGGGAAGCTACGAGCAGTACTTC. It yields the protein CASIGIVSSGGSYEQYF.

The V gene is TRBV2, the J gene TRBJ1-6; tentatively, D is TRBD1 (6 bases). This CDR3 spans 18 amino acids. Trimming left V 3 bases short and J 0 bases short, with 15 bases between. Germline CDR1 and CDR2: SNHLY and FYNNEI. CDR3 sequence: CASSDRWTVSSYNSPLHF. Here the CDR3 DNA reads TGTGCCAGCAGTGATAGGTGGACAGTAAGCTCCTATAATTCACCCCTCCACTTT.

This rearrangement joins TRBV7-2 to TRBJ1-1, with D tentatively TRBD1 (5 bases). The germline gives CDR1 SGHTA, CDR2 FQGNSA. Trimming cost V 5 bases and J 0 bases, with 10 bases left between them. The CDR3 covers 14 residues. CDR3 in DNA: TGTGCCAGCAGCCCCGACAGATTGAACACTGAAGCTTTCTTT. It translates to CASSPDRLNTEAFF.

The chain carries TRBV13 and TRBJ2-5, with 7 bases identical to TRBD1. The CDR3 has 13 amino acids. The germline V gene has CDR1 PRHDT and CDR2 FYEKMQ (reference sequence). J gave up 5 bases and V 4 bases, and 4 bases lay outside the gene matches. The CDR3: CASSWGQRETQYF. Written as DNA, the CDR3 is TGTGCCAGCAGCTGGGGACAGCGGGAGACCCAGTACTTC. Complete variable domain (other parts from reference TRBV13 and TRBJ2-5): AAGVIQSPRHLIKEKRETATLKCYPIPRHDTVYWYQQGPGQDPQFLISFYEKMQSDKGSIPDRFSAQQFSDYHSELNMSSLELGDSALYFCASSWGQRETQYFGPGTRLLVL.

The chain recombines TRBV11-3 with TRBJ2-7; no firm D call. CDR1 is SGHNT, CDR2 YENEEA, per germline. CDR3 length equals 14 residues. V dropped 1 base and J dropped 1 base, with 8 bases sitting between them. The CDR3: CASSLGPQSYEQYF. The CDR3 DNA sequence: TGTGCCAGCAGCTTAGGGCCACAGTCCTACGAGCAGTACTTC.

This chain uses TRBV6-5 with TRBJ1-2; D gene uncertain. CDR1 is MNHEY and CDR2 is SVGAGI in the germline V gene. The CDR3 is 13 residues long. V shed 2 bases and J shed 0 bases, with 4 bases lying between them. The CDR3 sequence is CASSYQANYGYTF. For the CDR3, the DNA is TGTGCCAGCAGTTACCAGGCTAACTATGGCTACACCTTC.

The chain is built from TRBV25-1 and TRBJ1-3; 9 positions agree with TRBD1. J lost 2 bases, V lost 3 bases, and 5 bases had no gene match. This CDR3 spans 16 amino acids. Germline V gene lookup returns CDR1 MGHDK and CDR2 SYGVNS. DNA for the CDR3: TGTGCCAGCAGTGATGGGACAGGGATTGCTGGAAACACCATATATTTT. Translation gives CASSDGTGIAGNTIYF.

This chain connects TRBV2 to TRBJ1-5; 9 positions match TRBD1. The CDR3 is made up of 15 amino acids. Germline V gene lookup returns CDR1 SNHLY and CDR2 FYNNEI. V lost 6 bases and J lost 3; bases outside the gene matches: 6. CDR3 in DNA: TGTGCCAGCAGAGCAACAGGGGGCAACAATCAGCCCCAGCATTTT. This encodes CASRATGGNNQPQHF.

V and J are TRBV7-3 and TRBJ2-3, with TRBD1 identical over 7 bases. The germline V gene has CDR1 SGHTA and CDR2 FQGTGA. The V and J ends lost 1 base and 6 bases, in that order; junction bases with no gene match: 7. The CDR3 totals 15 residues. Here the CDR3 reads CASSLIGQGEDTQYF. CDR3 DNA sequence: TGTGCCAGCAGCTTAATCGGGCAGGGGGAGGATACGCAGTATTTT.

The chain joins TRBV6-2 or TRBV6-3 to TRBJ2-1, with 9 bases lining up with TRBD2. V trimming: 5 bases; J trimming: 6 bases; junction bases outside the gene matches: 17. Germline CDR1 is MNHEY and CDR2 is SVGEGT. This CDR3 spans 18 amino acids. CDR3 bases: TGTGCCAGCAGTCCCAACAGACTAGCGGAAAACAGACCCAATGAGCAGTTCTTC. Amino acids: CASSPNRLAENRPNEQFF.

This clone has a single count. The CDR3 sequence: CASSFPTGTGPPEQFF. The DNA for the CDR3 is TGTGCCAGCAGCTTCCCCACCGGGACAGGGCCCCCCGAGCAGTTCTTC. The rearrangement joins TRBV7-6 to TRBJ2-1; 9 positions agree with TRBD1. Trimming at V came to 3 bases and at J to 10 bases, leaving 13 bases not matched to a gene. CDR3 length: 16 amino acids. Looked up from germline, CDR1 is SGHVS and CDR2 is FNYEAQ.

The CDR3 bases are TGTGCCACCCACCGCAGGAACTATGGCTACACCTTC. It specifies CATHRRNYGYTF. The chain employs TRBV27 and TRBJ1-2, with no clear D. The germline gives CDR1 MNHEY, CDR2 SMNVEV (reference sequence). Trimming stripped 10 bases from V and 2 bases from J, with 11 bases between. The CDR3 length is 12 residues.